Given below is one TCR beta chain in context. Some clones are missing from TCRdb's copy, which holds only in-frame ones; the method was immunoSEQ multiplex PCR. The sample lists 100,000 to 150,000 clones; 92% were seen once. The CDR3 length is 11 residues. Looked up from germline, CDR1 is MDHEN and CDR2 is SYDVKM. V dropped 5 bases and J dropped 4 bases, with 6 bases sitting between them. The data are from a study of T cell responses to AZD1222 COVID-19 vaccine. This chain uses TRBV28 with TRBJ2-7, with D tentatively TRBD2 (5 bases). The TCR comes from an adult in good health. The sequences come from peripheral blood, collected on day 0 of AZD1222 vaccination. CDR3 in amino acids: CASSRGYEQYF. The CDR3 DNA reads TGTGCCAGCAGTCGCGGGTACGAGCAGTACTTC. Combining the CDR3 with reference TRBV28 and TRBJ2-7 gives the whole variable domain DVKVTQSSRYLVKRTGEKVFLECVQDMDHENMFWYRQDPGLGLRLIYFSYDVKMKEKGDIPEGYSVSREKKERFSLILESASTNQTSMYLCASSRGYEQYFGPGTRLTVT.